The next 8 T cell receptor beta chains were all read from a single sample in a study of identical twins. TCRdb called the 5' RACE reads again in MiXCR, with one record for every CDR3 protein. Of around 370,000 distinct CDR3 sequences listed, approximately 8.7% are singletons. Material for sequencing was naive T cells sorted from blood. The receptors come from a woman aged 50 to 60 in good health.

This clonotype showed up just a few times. CDR3 loop: CSAEGQGTYEQYF. The CDR3 nucleotides read TGCAGTGCCGAGGGACAGGGAACGTACGAGCAGTACTTC. This sequence joins TRBV20-1 and TRBJ2-7, with 9 bases that match TRBD1. V shed 6 bases, J shed 4 bases, and the junction held 7 bases outside the gene matches. This CDR3 contains 13 residues. Per germline, CDR1 DFQATT and CDR2 SNEGSKA (reference sequence).

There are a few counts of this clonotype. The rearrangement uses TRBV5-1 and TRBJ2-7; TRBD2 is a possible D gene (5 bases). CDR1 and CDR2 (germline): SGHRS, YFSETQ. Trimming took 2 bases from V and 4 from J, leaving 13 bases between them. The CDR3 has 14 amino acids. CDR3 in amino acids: CASSFYKSGYEQYF. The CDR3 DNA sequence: TGCGCCAGCAGCTTTTACAAAAGCGGTTACGAGCAGTACTTC.

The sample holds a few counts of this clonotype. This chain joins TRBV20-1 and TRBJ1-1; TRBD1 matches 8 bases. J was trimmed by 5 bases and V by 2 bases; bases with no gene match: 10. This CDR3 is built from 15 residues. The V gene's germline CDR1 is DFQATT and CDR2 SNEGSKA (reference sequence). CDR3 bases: TGCAGTGCTAGACTAGGTTCAGACAGGGGTACTGAAGCTTTCTTT. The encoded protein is CSARLGSDRGTEAFF.

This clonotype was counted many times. CDR3 sequence (DNA): TGTGCCAGCAGTGACCCCCACGAGCAGTACTTC. Its protein product is CASSDPHEQYF. The chain carries TRBV7-9 and TRBJ2-7; D not certain. V was pared by 6 bases and J by 5 bases, with 8 bases between. Germline V gene data show CDR1 as SEHNR and CDR2 as FQNEAQ (reference sequence). This CDR3 contains 11 residues.

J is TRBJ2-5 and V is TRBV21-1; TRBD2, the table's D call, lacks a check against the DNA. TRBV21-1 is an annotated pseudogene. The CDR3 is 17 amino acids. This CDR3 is CASSKRQREGWEETQYF. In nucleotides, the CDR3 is TGTGCCAGCAGCAAACGGCAGCGGGAGGGATGGGAAGAGACCCAGTACTTC.

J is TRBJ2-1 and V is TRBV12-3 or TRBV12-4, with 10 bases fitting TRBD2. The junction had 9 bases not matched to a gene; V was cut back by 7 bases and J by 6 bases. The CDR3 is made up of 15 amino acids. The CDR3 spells CASIGLAGVGNEQFF. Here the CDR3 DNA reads TGTGCCAGCATTGGTCTAGCGGGAGTAGGCAATGAGCAGTTCTTC.

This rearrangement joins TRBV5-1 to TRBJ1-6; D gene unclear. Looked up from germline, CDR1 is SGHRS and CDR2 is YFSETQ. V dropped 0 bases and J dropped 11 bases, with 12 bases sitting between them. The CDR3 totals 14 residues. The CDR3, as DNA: TGCGCCAGCAGCTTGGGGCCCGGGAGCCCACCCCTCCACTTT. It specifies CASSLGPGSPPLHF.

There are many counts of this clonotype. In DNA form, the CDR3 reads TGCGCCAGCAGCTTGGAGACGGGCCCAGATACGCAGTATTTT. Translating gives CASSLETGPDTQYF. The rearrangement links TRBV5-1 to TRBJ2-3; D not resolved. Trimming pared 0 bases from V and 4 bases from J, leaving 9 bases between. CDR1 and CDR2 (germline): SGHRS, YFSETQ. This CDR3 region has 14 residues.